This T cell receptor beta chain originates from a study of blood T cells in healthy people across ages. The individuals who served as donors were healthy Caucasians living in Russia, aged about 6 to 95. General study results and limits: Across the age range, TCR beta diversity per million T cells fell in a roughly linear way. Fewer expanded clones and more diversity marked long-lived versus aged donors.

It was with a sample-barcoded 5' primer and a J-beta primer mix that a second PCR of roughly 7 to 12 cycles was run. A 12-random-nucleotide template-switch adaptor tagged each cDNA molecule. TCRdb reanalysed the 5' RACE reads using MiXCR and keeps one entry per CDR3 protein. The sample records about 640,000 distinct CDR3 sequences, under 70% being singletons. Regarding this clonotype: Its cognate antigen is unknown. The conserved phenylalanine or tryptophan normally closing the CDR3 is absent here, so this likely arose from a read error.

The receptor comes from a man in his 60s in good health. The sample taken for sequencing was blood.

The CDR3, as DNA: TGCGCCAGCAGCCAAGTCTTCCGGCCTCGGACCCAGTACTCC. Its translation: CASSQVFRPRTQYS. The V and J genes are TRBV4-1 and TRBJ2-5; D remains unclear. Trimming removed 1 base from V and 7 bases from J, with 13 bases in between. CDR1 is MGHRA, CDR2 YSYEKL, per germline. The CDR3 length is 14 residues.